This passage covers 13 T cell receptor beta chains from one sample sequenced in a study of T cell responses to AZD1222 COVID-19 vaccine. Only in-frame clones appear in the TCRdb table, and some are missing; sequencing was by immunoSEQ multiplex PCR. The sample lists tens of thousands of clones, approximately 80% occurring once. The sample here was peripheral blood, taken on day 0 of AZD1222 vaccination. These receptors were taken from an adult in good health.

The CDR3 sequence is CASRRSGTGMETQYF. As DNA, the CDR3 is TGTGCCAGCAGACGAAGTGGGACAGGAATGGAGACCCAGTACTTC. The rearrangement uses TRBV6-5 and TRBJ2-5, with 8 bases lining up with TRBD1. The CDR3 spans 15 residues. CDR1 and CDR2 from the germline V gene are MNHEY and SVGAGI. J lost 5 bases, V lost 6 bases, and 11 bases had no gene match.

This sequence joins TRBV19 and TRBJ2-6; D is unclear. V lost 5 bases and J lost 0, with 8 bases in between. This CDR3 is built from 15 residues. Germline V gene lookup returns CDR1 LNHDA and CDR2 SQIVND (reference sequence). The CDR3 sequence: CASSPRPSGANVLTF. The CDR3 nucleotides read TGTGCCAGTAGTCCGCGGCCCTCTGGGGCCAACGTCCTGACTTTC.

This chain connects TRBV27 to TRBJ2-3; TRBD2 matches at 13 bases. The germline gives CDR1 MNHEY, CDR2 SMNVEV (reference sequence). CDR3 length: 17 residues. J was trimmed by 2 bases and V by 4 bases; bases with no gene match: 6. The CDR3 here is CASSYLGTSGATDTQYF. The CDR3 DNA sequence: TGTGCCAGCAGTTACCTTGGGACTAGCGGGGCCACAGATACGCAGTATTTT.

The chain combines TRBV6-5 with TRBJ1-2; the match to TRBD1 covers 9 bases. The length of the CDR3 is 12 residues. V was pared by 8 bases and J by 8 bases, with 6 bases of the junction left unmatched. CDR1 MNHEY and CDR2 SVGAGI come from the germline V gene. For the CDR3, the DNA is TGTGCCAGCGGTAACAGGGGGCGGGGCTACACCTTC. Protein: CASGNRGRGYTF.

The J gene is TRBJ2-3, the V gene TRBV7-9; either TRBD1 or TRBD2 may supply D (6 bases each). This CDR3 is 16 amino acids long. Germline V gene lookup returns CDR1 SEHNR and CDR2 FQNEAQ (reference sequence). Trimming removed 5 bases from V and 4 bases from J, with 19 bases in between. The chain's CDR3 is CASSLLQGGRADTQYF. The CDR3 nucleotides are TGTGCCAGCAGCCTTCTACAGGGAGGTCGGGCAGATACGCAGTATTTT.

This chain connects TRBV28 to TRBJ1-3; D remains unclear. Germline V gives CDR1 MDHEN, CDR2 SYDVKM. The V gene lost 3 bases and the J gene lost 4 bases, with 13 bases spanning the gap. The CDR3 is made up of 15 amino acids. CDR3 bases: TGTGCCAGCAGTTTGCTGAGTGCGGGGGGAAACACCATATATTTT. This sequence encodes CASSLLSAGGNTIYF.

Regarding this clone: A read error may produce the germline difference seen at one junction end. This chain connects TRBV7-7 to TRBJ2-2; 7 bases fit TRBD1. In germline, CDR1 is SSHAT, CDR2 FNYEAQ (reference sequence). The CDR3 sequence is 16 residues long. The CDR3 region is CASSLVGGVGTGELFF. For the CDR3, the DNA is TGTGCTAGCAGCTTAGTAGGGGGCGTAGGCACCGGGGAGCTGTTTTTT.

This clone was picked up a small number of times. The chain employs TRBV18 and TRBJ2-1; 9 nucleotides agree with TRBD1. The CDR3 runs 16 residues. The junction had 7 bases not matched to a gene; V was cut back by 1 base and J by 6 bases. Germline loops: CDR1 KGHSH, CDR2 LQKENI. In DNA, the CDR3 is TGTGCCAGCTCACCACAGGGACAGGGTTTGGGCAATGAGCAGTTCTTC. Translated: CASSPQGQGLGNEQFF.

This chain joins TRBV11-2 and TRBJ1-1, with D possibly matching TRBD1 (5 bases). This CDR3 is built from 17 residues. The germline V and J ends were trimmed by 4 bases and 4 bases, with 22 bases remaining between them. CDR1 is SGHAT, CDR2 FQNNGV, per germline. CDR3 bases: TGTGCCAGCAGCTCGAAATTTTCACAGGATTACTCCACTGAAGCTTTCTTT. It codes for CASSSKFSQDYSTEAFF.

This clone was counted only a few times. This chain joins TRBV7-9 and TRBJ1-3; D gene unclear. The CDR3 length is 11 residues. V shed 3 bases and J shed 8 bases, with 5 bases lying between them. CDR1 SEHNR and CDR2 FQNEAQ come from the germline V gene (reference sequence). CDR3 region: CASSFGDTIYF. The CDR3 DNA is TGTGCCAGCAGCTTCGGGGACACCATATATTTT.

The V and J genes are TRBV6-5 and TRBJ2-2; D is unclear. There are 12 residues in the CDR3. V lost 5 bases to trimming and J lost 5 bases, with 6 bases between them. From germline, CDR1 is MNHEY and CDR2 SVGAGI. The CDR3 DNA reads TGTGCCAGCAGTAACCCAACCGGGGAGCTGTTTTTT. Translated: CASSNPTGELFF.

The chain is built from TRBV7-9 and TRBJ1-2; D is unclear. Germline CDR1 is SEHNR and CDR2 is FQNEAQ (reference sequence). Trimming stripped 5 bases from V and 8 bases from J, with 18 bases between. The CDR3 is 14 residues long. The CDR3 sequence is CASSTTIGRYGYTF. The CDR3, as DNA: TGTGCCAGCAGCACAACTATAGGGAGGTACGGCTACACCTTC. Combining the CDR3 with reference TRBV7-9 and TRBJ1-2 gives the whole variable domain DTGVSQNPRHKITKRGQNVTFRCDPISEHNRLYWYRQTLGQGPEFLTYFQNEAQLEKSRLLSDRFSAERPKGSFSTLEIQRTEQGDSAMYLCASSTTIGRYGYTFGSGTRLTVV.

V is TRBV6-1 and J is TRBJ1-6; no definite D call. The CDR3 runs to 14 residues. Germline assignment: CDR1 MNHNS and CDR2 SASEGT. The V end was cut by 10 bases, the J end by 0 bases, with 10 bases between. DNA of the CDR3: TGTGCCACCCGGGAGGCCTCCTATAATTCACCCCTCCACTTT. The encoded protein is CATREASYNSPLHF.